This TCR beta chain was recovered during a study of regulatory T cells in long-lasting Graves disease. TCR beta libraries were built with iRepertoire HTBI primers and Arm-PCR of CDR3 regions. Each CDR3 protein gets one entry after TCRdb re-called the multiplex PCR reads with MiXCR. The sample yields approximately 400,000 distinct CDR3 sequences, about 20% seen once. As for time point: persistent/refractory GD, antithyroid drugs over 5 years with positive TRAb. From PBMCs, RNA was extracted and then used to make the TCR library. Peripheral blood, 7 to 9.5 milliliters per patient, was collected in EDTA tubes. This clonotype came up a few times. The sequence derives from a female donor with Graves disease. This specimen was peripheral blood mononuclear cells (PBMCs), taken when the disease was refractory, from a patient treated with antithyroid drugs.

The CDR3 bases are TGTGCCGTGGGGATTGGGAGCAATCAGCCCCAGCATTTT. Residues: CAVGIGSNQPQHF. The V gene is TRBV6-2 or TRBV6-3, the J gene TRBJ1-5; D gene unclear. V lost 11 bases and J 1 base, leaving 12 bases between the germline ends. The CDR3 has 13 residues. CDR1 and CDR2 from the germline V gene are MNHEY and SVGEGT.